This is a list of T cell receptor beta chains from one sample in a study of post-analysis software for immune sequencing data. TCRdb fed the PCR reads into MiXCR, producing one record per CDR3 protein. The sample holds around 770,000 distinct CDR3 sequences, under 60% seen once. Sequenced: blood. Source of these receptors: a girl between 10 and 17 years old with multiple sclerosis. CDR3s include the opening cysteine and the closing phenylalanine or tryptophan. The D gene is left open where the match is weak. Some rows have no size entry. The others give once, few or many, or a class for an expanded clone.

d_call	v_call	clone_size	j_call	cdr3_nt	cdr3_aa
TRBD1	TRBV6-2/TRBV6-3	.	TRBJ2-5	TGTGCCAGCAGTTACGAGGGGGCGAGGGAGACCCAGTACTTC	CASSYEGARETQYF
.	TRBV4-1	.	TRBJ2-5	TGCGCCAGCAACCAGACTCTCCCAGGCGCTGAGACCCAGTACTTC	CASNQTLPGAETQYF
TRBD1	TRBV9	.	TRBJ2-5	TGTGCCAGCAGCTCACAGGGGGCCTGGGAGACCCAGTACTTC	CASSSQGAWETQYF
.	TRBV7-8	few	TRBJ2-3	TGTGCCAGCAGCTCCTCTACGGGCCTGACGTGGGATACGCAGTATTTT	CASSSSTGLTWDTQYF
TRBD2	TRBV7-6	.	TRBJ2-1	TGTGCCAGCAGCTTAAGCAGGGCTAGCGGGAGCGGCAATGAGCAGTTCTTC	CASSLSRASGSGNEQFF
TRBD1	TRBV29-1	.	TRBJ2-5	TGCAGCGTTCCGGGACAGGGCCGGTCTGACCAGTACTTC	CSVPGQGRSDQYF
.	TRBV28	few	TRBJ2-7	TGTGCCAGCAGTCCCATTAACGGGAGACCCTCCTACGAGCAGTACTTC	CASSPINGRPSYEQYF
.	TRBV4-3	.	TRBJ1-5	TGCGCCAGCAGCCAAGAATGGGGTACCGATAGTAATCAGCCCCAGCATTTT	CASSQEWGTDSNQPQHF
.	TRBV2	.	TRBJ2-7	TGTGCCAGCAGCTCCGGGACTGCGGTTTCCTACGAGCAGTACTTC	CASSSGTAVSYEQYF
.	TRBV20-1	.	TRBJ2-1	TGCAGTGCCCAGGGTACAGGGAGCTCCCACAATGAGCAGTTCTTC	CSAQGTGSSHNEQFF
.	TRBV7-8	few	TRBJ2-7	TGTGCCAGCAGCTTAGCCGGGACACCGTGGGACGAGCAGTACTTC	CASSLAGTPWDEQYF
.	TRBV6-2/TRBV6-3	.	TRBJ2-7	TGTGCCAGCAGGAACGGTGGTACCTACGAGCAGTACTTC	CASRNGGTYEQYF
.	TRBV6-1	.	TRBJ1-1	TGTGCCGGCCGGACACCTCTGAACACTGAAGCTTTCTTT	CAGRTPLNTEAFF
TRBD1	TRBV4-1	.	TRBJ2-7	TGCGCCAGCAGCCGGGAGGACAGGGGACAAGCCCAGCCCTACGAGCAGTACTTC	CASSREDRGQAQPYEQYF
TRBD2	TRBV24-1	few	TRBJ2-3	TGTGCCACCAGTGATTTTACTAGCGGGAGGTCCGGTACGCAGTATTTT	CATSDFTSGRSGTQYF
TRBD2	TRBV9	few	TRBJ2-1	TGTGCCAGCAGCGCAAGACTAGCGGGTGCCAATGAGCAGTTCTTC	CASSARLAGANEQFF
TRBD1	TRBV13	.	TRBJ2-7	TGTGCCAGCAGCATGGGACAGGGCCGGGAGCAGTACTTC	CASSMGQGREQYF
.	TRBV24-1	.	TRBJ2-1	TGTGCCACCAGTGATTTCTCCAGGGGAAACCACAATGAGCAGTTCTTC	CATSDFSRGNHNEQFF
.	TRBV27	.	TRBJ2-2	TGTGCCAGCAGTTGGAAGGGAGTGGATACCGGGGAGCTGTTTTTT	CASSWKGVDTGELFF
.	TRBV7-9	.	TRBJ2-7	TGTGCCAGCAGGGGTGGAGGGGTTGGCACAGTGGGCGAGCAGTACTTC	CASRGGGVGTVGEQYF
TRBD2	TRBV7-9	.	TRBJ2-1	TGTGCCAGCAGCCGGGGGACTAGCGGGAGTCCCTACAATGAGCAGTTCTTC	CASSRGTSGSPYNEQFF
TRBD1	TRBV4-3	few	TRBJ2-1	TGCGCCAGCGGGACAGGCGTTTACAATGAGCAGTTCTTC	CASGTGVYNEQFF
.	TRBV20-1	.	TRBJ1-2	TGCAGTGCTAGCATCGGTTATGGCTACACCTTC	CSASIGYGYTF
TRBD2	TRBV20-1	.	TRBJ2-7	TGCAGTGCTAGCAAGTCCGGGACTAGCGAGTACGAGCAGTACTTC	CSASKSGTSEYEQYF
TRBD2	TRBV9	.	TRBJ2-7	TGTGCCAGCAGCGTAGAAATGGCGGGAGTTGAGCAGTACTTC	CASSVEMAGVEQYF
.	TRBV7-2	few	TRBJ2-5	TGTGCCAGCAGCCCCGGTTTTCAGGAGACCCAGTACTTC	CASSPGFQETQYF
TRBD2	TRBV6-5	.	TRBJ2-1	TGTGCCAGCAGTTGGGTCAGCGGGAGCTCCTACAATGAGCAGTTCTTC	CASSWVSGSSYNEQFF
TRBD2	TRBV7-9	.	TRBJ2-5	TGTGCCAGCAGCTTACGTGGGAGGGGTCGACAAGAGACCCAGTACTTC	CASSLRGRGRQETQYF
TRBD1	TRBV5-6	.	TRBJ1-5	TGTGCCAGCAGCCCCTCAGGGGGTTGGGAGCAGCCCCAGCATTTT	CASSPSGGWEQPQHF